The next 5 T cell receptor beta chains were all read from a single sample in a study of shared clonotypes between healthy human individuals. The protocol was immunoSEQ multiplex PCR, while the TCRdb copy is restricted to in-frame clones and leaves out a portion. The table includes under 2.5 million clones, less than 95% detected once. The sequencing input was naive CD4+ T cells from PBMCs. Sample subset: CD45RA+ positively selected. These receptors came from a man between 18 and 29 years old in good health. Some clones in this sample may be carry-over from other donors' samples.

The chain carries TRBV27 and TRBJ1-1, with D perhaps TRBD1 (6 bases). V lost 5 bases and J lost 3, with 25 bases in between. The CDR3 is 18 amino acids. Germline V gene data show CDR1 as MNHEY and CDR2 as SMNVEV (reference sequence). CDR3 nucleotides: TGTGCCAGCAGTCCATACATATCGGACAGCCGCAAGGACACTGAAGCTTTCTTT. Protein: CASSPYISDSRKDTEAFF.

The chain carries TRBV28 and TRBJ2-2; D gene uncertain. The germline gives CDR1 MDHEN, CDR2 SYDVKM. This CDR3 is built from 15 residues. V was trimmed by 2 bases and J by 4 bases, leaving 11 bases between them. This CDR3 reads CASSLPALGTGELFF. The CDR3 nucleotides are TGTGCCAGCAGTTTACCCGCTTTAGGCACCGGGGAGCTGTTTTTT.

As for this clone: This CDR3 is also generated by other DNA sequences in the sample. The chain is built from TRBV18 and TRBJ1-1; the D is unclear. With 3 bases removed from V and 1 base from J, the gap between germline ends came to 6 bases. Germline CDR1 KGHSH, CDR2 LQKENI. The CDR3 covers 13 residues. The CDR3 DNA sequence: TGTGCCAGCTCACCTAGGGAGAACACTGAAGCTTTCTTT. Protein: CASSPRENTEAFF.

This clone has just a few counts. The CDR3 loop is CASSESLNTEAFF. CDR3 in DNA: TGTGCCAGCAGTGAAAGCCTAAACACTGAAGCTTTCTTT. The V call is TRBV6-1, the J call TRBJ1-1, with D uncertain. CDR1 MNHNS and CDR2 SASEGT come from the germline V gene. Trimming removed 2 bases at V and 2 bases at J, with 6 bases between. The CDR3 covers 13 residues.

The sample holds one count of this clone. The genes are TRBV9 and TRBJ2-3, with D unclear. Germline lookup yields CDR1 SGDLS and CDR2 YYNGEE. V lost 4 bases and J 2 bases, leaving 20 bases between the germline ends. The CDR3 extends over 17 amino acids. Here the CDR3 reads CASSRSGTSRPTDTQYF. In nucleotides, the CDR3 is TGTGCCAGCAGCCGTAGTGGTACTTCTAGACCCACAGATACGCAGTATTTT.